A selection of T cell receptor beta chains follows, all from one sample in a study of blood T cell repertoires in COVID-19. Assay: immunoSEQ multiplex PCR; the TCRdb copy retains only in-frame clones and omits some. The sample contains around 300,000 clones, about 89% of which appear only once. Specimen: PBMCs or T cells enriched from blood (not recorded which). Source of these receptors: a woman aged 18-35 years who had recovered from COVID-19. The CDR3 runs from the conserved cysteine through the conserved F or W. D genes are given only for firm matches. Clone size appears in some rows only: once, few, many, or a class for an expanded clone.

clone_size: NA; d_call: NA; cdr3_length: 17; j_call: TRBJ2-3; v_call: TRBV7-9; cdr3_aa: CASSLTSERPSTDTQYF; cdr3_nt: TGTGCCAGCAGCTTAACCAGCGAGAGACCTAGCACAGATACGCAGTATTTT
clone_size: NA; d_call: NA; cdr3_length: 13; j_call: TRBJ1-3; v_call: TRBV15; cdr3_aa: CATSRVGGAPIYF; cdr3_nt: TGTGCCACCAGCAGGGTGGGCGGGGCGCCCATATATTTT
clone_size: NA; d_call: TRBD1; cdr3_length: 15; j_call: TRBJ1-2; v_call: TRBV15; cdr3_aa: CATSRTGASNYGYTF; cdr3_nt: TGTGCCACCAGCAGAACAGGGGCGTCTAACTATGGCTACACCTTC
clone_size: NA; d_call: NA; cdr3_length: 13; j_call: TRBJ2-7; v_call: TRBV5-6; cdr3_aa: CASSFTTSYEQYF; cdr3_nt: TGTGCCAGCAGCTTCACAACCTCCTACGAGCAGTACTTC
clone_size: NA; d_call: NA; cdr3_length: 12; j_call: TRBJ2-7; v_call: TRBV11-3; cdr3_aa: CASRSGADEQYF; cdr3_nt: TGTGCCAGCAGAAGTGGGGCGGACGAGCAGTACTTC
clone_size: NA; d_call: TRBD1; cdr3_length: 17; j_call: TRBJ2-3; v_call: TRBV7-2; cdr3_aa: CASSLSVGTGPKQPQYF; cdr3_nt: TGTGCCAGCAGCTTGTCCGTCGGGACAGGGCCTAAGCAGCCCCAGTATTTT
clone_size: NA; d_call: NA; cdr3_length: 14; j_call: TRBJ2-7; v_call: TRBV2; cdr3_aa: CASSAQGGNYEQYF; cdr3_nt: TGTGCCAGCAGTGCCCAGGGCGGGAACTACGAGCAGTACTTC
clone_size: NA; d_call: TRBD1; cdr3_length: 16; j_call: TRBJ1-5; v_call: TRBV6-6; cdr3_aa: CASERDRASSNQPQHF; cdr3_nt: TGTGCCAGCGAAAGGGACAGGGCATCTAGCAATCAGCCCCAGCATTTT
clone_size: NA; d_call: TRBD1; cdr3_length: 18; j_call: TRBJ1-2; v_call: TRBV27; cdr3_aa: CASSPTTVQTGGVVGYTF; cdr3_nt: TGTGCCAGCAGTCCGACGACCGTCCAGACAGGGGGGGTGGTCGGCTACACCTTC
clone_size: few; d_call: NA; cdr3_length: 14; j_call: TRBJ1-1; v_call: TRBV30; cdr3_aa: CAWSVGGGLTEAFF; cdr3_nt: TGTGCCTGGAGTGTGGGCGGGGGGCTGACTGAAGCTTTCTTT
clone_size: NA; d_call: TRBD1; cdr3_length: 19; j_call: TRBJ1-4; v_call: TRBV7-9; cdr3_aa: CASSSGTGGFKYFGEKLFF; cdr3_nt: TGTGCCAGCAGCTCCGGGACAGGGGGTTTTAAATATTTCGGAGAAAAACTGTTTTTT
clone_size: NA; d_call: NA; cdr3_length: 13; j_call: TRBJ2-7; v_call: TRBV30; cdr3_aa: CAITDLTGYEQYF; cdr3_nt: TGTGCCATAACCGACCTGACAGGCTACGAGCAGTACTTC
clone_size: NA; d_call: NA; cdr3_length: 15; j_call: TRBJ1-1; v_call: TRBV27; cdr3_aa: CVSSLAPLPGTEAFF; cdr3_nt: TGTGTCAGCAGTTTAGCCCCCCTGCCAGGGACTGAAGCTTTCTTT
clone_size: once; d_call: TRBD1; cdr3_length: 12; j_call: TRBJ2-7; v_call: TRBV30; cdr3_aa: CAWSRDSYEQYF; cdr3_nt: TGTGCCTGGAGCCGGGACAGTTACGAGCAGTACTTC
clone_size: NA; d_call: TRBD2; cdr3_length: 19; j_call: TRBJ2-1; v_call: TRBV19; cdr3_aa: CASSFPTSGSIFSYNEQFF; cdr3_nt: TGTGCCAGTAGTTTCCCGACTAGCGGATCTATTTTCTCCTACAATGAGCAGTTCTTC
clone_size: once; d_call: NA; cdr3_length: 13; j_call: TRBJ1-5; v_call: TRBV5-4; cdr3_aa: CASSLGPAGPQHF; cdr3_nt: TGTGCCAGCAGCTTGGGGCCCGCAGGGCCCCAGCATTTT
clone_size: few; d_call: NA; cdr3_length: 12; j_call: TRBJ1-1; v_call: TRBV2; cdr3_aa: CASGTANTEAFF; cdr3_nt: TGTGCCAGCGGGACTGCGAACACTGAAGCTTTCTTT
clone_size: NA; d_call: NA; cdr3_length: 14; j_call: TRBJ2-2; v_call: TRBV10-1; cdr3_aa: CASSEILTPGELFF; cdr3_nt: TGCGCCAGCAGTGAAATTCTAACCCCCGGGGAGCTGTTTTTT
clone_size: NA; d_call: NA; cdr3_length: 13; j_call: TRBJ2-1; v_call: TRBV5-4; cdr3_aa: CASSFQGGNEQFF; cdr3_nt: TGTGCCAGCAGCTTCCAAGGAGGAAATGAGCAGTTCTTC
clone_size: NA; d_call: NA; cdr3_length: 13; j_call: TRBJ2-5; v_call: TRBV12-3/TRBV12-4; cdr3_aa: CASSWTRQETQYF; cdr3_nt: TGTGCCAGCAGTTGGACTCGCCAAGAGACCCAGTACTTC
clone_size: once; d_call: TRBD1; cdr3_length: 15; j_call: TRBJ1-5; v_call: TRBV15; cdr3_aa: CATRALGQGNQPQHF; cdr3_nt: TGTGCCACGAGGGCCTTGGGACAGGGGAATCAGCCCCAGCATTTT
clone_size: NA; d_call: NA; cdr3_length: 16; j_call: TRBJ2-5; v_call: TRBV7-9; cdr3_aa: CASKSRGGVNQETQYF; cdr3_nt: TGTGCCAGCAAATCGAGGGGGGGAGTTAACCAAGAGACCCAGTACTTC
clone_size: NA; d_call: NA; cdr3_length: 13; j_call: TRBJ2-1; v_call: TRBV30; cdr3_aa: CAWSAGHRNEQFF; cdr3_nt: TGTGCCTGGAGTGCGGGACACCGCAATGAGCAGTTCTTC
clone_size: NA; d_call: NA; cdr3_length: 17; j_call: TRBJ1-5; v_call: TRBV28; cdr3_aa: CASSHHRGGNSNQPQHF; cdr3_nt: TGTGCCAGCAGCCACCATCGGGGTGGTAATAGCAATCAGCCCCAGCATTTT
clone_size: NA; d_call: NA; cdr3_length: 10; j_call: TRBJ1-1; v_call: TRBV27; cdr3_aa: CASLGTEAFF; cdr3_nt: TGTGCCAGCCTAGGCACTGAAGCTTTCTTT
clone_size: NA; d_call: TRBD1; cdr3_length: 12; j_call: TRBJ1-5; v_call: TRBV6-5; cdr3_aa: CASDRGNQPQHF; cdr3_nt: TGTGCCAGCGACAGGGGCAATCAGCCCCAGCATTTT
clone_size: NA; d_call: NA; cdr3_length: 14; j_call: TRBJ2-7; v_call: TRBV6-5; cdr3_aa: CASRETGLMDEQYF; cdr3_nt: TGTGCCAGCAGGGAGACAGGTCTTATGGACGAGCAGTACTTC
clone_size: NA; d_call: NA; cdr3_length: 12; j_call: TRBJ2-7; v_call: TRBV9; cdr3_aa: CASGPGGYEQYF; cdr3_nt: TGTGCCAGCGGCCCGGGTGGCTACGAGCAGTACTTC
clone_size: NA; d_call: TRBD1; cdr3_length: 14; j_call: TRBJ1-1; v_call: TRBV11-2; cdr3_aa: CASSEETGFTEAFF; cdr3_nt: TGTGCCAGCAGCGAAGAGACAGGGTTCACTGAAGCTTTCTTT
clone_size: NA; d_call: TRBD1; cdr3_length: 12; j_call: TRBJ1-2; v_call: TRBV29-1; cdr3_aa: CSVLDRVEGYTF; cdr3_nt: TGCAGCGTGCTGGACAGGGTCGAAGGCTACACCTTC
clone_size: NA; d_call: NA; cdr3_length: 13; j_call: TRBJ1-1; v_call: TRBV12-5; cdr3_aa: CASAAGVNTEAFF; cdr3_nt: TGTGCTAGTGCCGCAGGGGTGAACACTGAAGCTTTCTTT
clone_size: once; d_call: NA; cdr3_length: 18; j_call: TRBJ2-7; v_call: TRBV7-2; cdr3_aa: CASSLAGSGVSISYEQYF; cdr3_nt: TGTGCCAGCAGCTTAGCTGGTAGCGGAGTCTCGATCTCCTACGAGCAGTACTTC
clone_size: NA; d_call: NA; cdr3_length: 16; j_call: TRBJ1-3; v_call: TRBV12-5; cdr3_aa: CASGLGTGLSGNTIYF; cdr3_nt: TGTGCTAGTGGTTTGGGCACAGGGTTGTCTGGAAACACCATATATTTT
clone_size: NA; d_call: NA; cdr3_length: 16; j_call: TRBJ2-3; v_call: TRBV21-1; cdr3_aa: CASSKSSGLSTDTQYF; cdr3_nt: TGTGCCAGCAGCAAAAGTTCAGGGCTAAGCACAGATACGCAGTATTTT
clone_size: NA; d_call: NA; cdr3_length: 15; j_call: TRBJ1-2; v_call: TRBV5-4; cdr3_aa: CASSPQRQLNYGYTF; cdr3_nt: TGTGCCAGCAGCCCGCAACGACAGTTGAACTATGGCTACACCTTC
clone_size: NA; d_call: NA; cdr3_length: 15; j_call: TRBJ2-7; v_call: TRBV4-3; cdr3_aa: CASSQERVGGYEQYF; cdr3_nt: TGCGCCAGCAGCCAAGAACGGGTAGGGGGCTACGAGCAGTACTTC
clone_size: NA; d_call: NA; cdr3_length: 15; j_call: TRBJ1-1; v_call: TRBV4-3; cdr3_aa: CASSHRASEGAEAFF; cdr3_nt: TGCGCCAGCAGCCACCGGGCCTCGGAGGGCGCTGAAGCTTTCTTT
clone_size: NA; d_call: NA; cdr3_length: 17; j_call: TRBJ2-4; v_call: TRBV5-1; cdr3_aa: CASSLGPILEAKNIQYF; cdr3_nt: TGCGCCAGCAGCTTGGGCCCGATTTTAGAAGCCAAAAACATTCAGTACTTC
clone_size: NA; d_call: TRBD2; cdr3_length: 16; j_call: TRBJ2-1; v_call: TRBV3-1/TRBV3-2; cdr3_aa: CASKPAGDFSYNEQFF; cdr3_nt: TGTGCCAGCAAACCAGCGGGAGACTTCTCCTACAATGAGCAGTTCTTC
clone_size: NA; d_call: NA; cdr3_length: 15; j_call: TRBJ2-3; v_call: TRBV30; cdr3_aa: CAWSVPGRRTDTQYF; cdr3_nt: TGTGCCTGGAGTGTACCCGGGAGACGCACAGATACGCAGTATTTT